One and the same sample provided the 28 T cell receptor beta chains below, sequenced in a study of cytomegalovirus exposure and HLA in healthy donors. 60 Vbeta and 13 Jbeta primers were used in PCR. The assay was immunoSEQ multiplex PCR, and TCRdb's table has in-frame clones only and misses some. This sample contains about 99,000 clones. The sample was PBMCs. The receptors here all came from a man between 35 and 55 years old in good health and CMV-seronegative.

V is TRBV5-5 and J is TRBJ2-1; D gene unclear. With 0 bases removed from V and 1 base from J, the gap between germline ends came to 8 bases. This CDR3 has 15 amino acids. CDR1 is SGHKS and CDR2 is YYEKEE in the germline V gene (reference sequence). This chain's CDR3 is CASSLDPSSYNEQFF. In DNA form, the CDR3 reads TGTGCCAGCAGCTTGGATCCTAGTTCCTACAATGAGCAGTTCTTC.

J is TRBJ2-3 and V is TRBV28; D not certain. Deletions cut 3 bases from V and 1 base from J, with 8 bases between. The V gene's germline CDR1 is MDHEN and CDR2 SYDVKM. The CDR3 loop spans 14 amino acids. The CDR3 DNA reads as TGTGCCAGCAGTTTCGACACTGGCACAGATACGCAGTATTTT. Its translation is CASSFDTGTDTQYF.

This sequence joins TRBV19 and TRBJ2-5, with 7 bases aligning to TRBD1. The junction had 10 bases not matched to a gene; V was cut back by 8 bases and J by 4 bases. CDR1 and CDR2 (germline): LNHDA, SQIVND (reference sequence). The CDR3 totals 14 residues. CDR3 sequence (DNA): TGTGCCAGTCGGACAGGCGGGCGTTCAGAGACCCAGTACTTC. Its translation is CASRTGGRSETQYF.

The chain links TRBV7-7 to TRBJ2-2; TRBD1 matches at 10 bases. The CDR3 has 18 residues. Germline V gene data show CDR1 as SSHAT and CDR2 as FNYEAQ (reference sequence). V was pared by 5 bases and J by 4 bases, with 13 bases of the junction left unmatched. The CDR3 DNA sequence: TGTGCCAGCAGCCAAACCAGACAGGGGGCGGGTGGCACCGGGGAGCTGTTTTTT. It translates to CASSQTRQGAGGTGELFF. The variable domain in full, completed from reference TRBV7-7 and TRBJ2-2, reads GAGVSQSPRYKVTKRGQDVTLRCDPISSHATLYWYQQALGQGPEFLTYFNYEAQPDKSGLPSDRFSAERPEGSISTLTIQRTEQRDSAMYRCASSQTRQGAGGTGELFFGEGSRLTVL.

The rearrangement links TRBV13 to TRBJ2-5, with a possible D match to TRBD1 (5 bases). The V gene's germline CDR1 is PRHDT and CDR2 FYEKMQ (reference sequence). V lost 0 bases, J lost 9 bases, and 11 bases lay in between. The CDR3 sequence is 13 residues long. CDR3 residues: CASSLGWARAQYF. In nucleotides, the CDR3 is TGTGCCAGCAGCTTAGGCTGGGCCAGGGCCCAGTACTTC.

The V gene is TRBV10-2, the J gene TRBJ1-6; D gene uncertain. Germline values: CDR1 WSHSY, CDR2 SAAADI. This CDR3 is 13 amino acids long. The ends were cut back, 3 bases at V and 6 bases at J, with 6 bases in the middle. The DNA for the CDR3 is TGCGCCAGCAGTGACGGCGGTAATTCACCCCTCCACTTT. Translation gives CASSDGGNSPLHF.

This chain joins TRBV30 and TRBJ2-1, with D unresolved. This CDR3 has 15 residues. Germline loops: CDR1 GTSNPN, CDR2 SVGIG (reference sequence). Trimming took off 0 bases at V and 8 bases at J, with 17 bases between the two ends. The CDR3 reads CAWSVMGLQLHEQFF. As DNA, the CDR3 is TGTGCCTGGAGTGTAATGGGCCTTCAATTACATGAGCAGTTCTTC.

V is TRBV10-2 and J is TRBJ2-3; TRBD1 matches at 8 bases. J was trimmed by 2 bases and V by 10 bases; bases with no gene match: 8. Germline V gives CDR1 WSHSY, CDR2 SAAADI. The length of the CDR3 is 14 residues. CDR3 DNA: TGCGCCACCGGACAGGGCGGTATCACAGATACGCAGTATTTT. This encodes CATGQGGITDTQYF.

This chain connects TRBV7-2 to TRBJ2-1; tentative D call: TRBD1 (5 bases). The CDR3 runs 15 residues. Germline V gene data show CDR1 as SGHTA and CDR2 as FQGNSA. V dropped 5 bases and J dropped 5 bases, with 16 bases sitting between them. The CDR3 DNA sequence: TGTGCCAGCAGCATTACAGGAGAACCACACAATGAGCAGTTCTTC. Protein sequence: CASSITGEPHNEQFF.

The rearrangement joins TRBV7-9 to TRBJ2-3, with 7 nucleotides matching TRBD2. V lost 1 base and J lost 4; bases outside the gene matches: 5. Germline V lookup: CDR1 SEHNR, CDR2 FQNEAQ (reference sequence). This CDR3 is 15 amino acids long. The CDR3 is CASSLEALAADTQYF. The CDR3 nucleotides read TGTGCCAGCAGCTTAGAGGCCCTAGCGGCAGATACGCAGTATTTT.

This chain joins TRBV4-3 and TRBJ1-1; D uncertain. The V and J ends lost 3 bases and 1 base respectively, with 6 bases between them. CDR3 size: 13 residues. The germline CDR1 and CDR2 sequences are LGHNA and YSLEER. CDR3 region: CASSHLGNTEAFF. CDR3 in DNA: TGCGCCAGCAGCCATCTAGGGAACACTGAAGCTTTCTTT.

The chain has TRBV7-6 and TRBJ2-5, with a weak D call TRBD1 (6 bases). V lost 5 bases to trimming and J lost 5 bases, with 15 bases between them. This CDR3 is built from 14 residues. Germline CDR1 SGHVS, CDR2 FNYEAQ. The CDR3 nucleotides read TGTGCCAGCAGCGGATCACAGGGTACGGAGACCCAGTACTTC. Amino acids: CASSGSQGTETQYF.

The V and J genes are TRBV2 and TRBJ2-6, with 7 bases aligning to TRBD1. The CDR3 contains 16 residues. CDR1 and CDR2 from the germline V gene are SNHLY and FYNNEI. Trimming cost V 5 bases and J 0 bases; bases outside gene matches: 4. CDR3 sequence: CASSSGQASGANVLTF. Here the CDR3 DNA reads TGTGCCAGCAGTTCAGGACAGGCCTCTGGGGCCAACGTCCTGACTTTC.

The chain combines TRBV5-1 with TRBJ1-2; 10 nucleotides align to TRBD1. This CDR3 contains 16 residues. CDR1 SGHRS and CDR2 YFSETQ come from the germline V gene. Trimming took 4 bases from V and 4 from J; bases not matched to a gene: 10. CDR3 DNA sequence: TGCGCCAGCAGCCTCCAGACGGGACAGGGGTTCTATGGCTACACCTTC. Amino acid sequence: CASSLQTGQGFYGYTF. Drawing the rest from reference TRBV5-1 and TRBJ1-2, the complete variable domain is KAGVTQTPRYLIKTRGQQVTLSCSPISGHRSVSWYQQTPGQGLQFLFEYFSETQRNKGNFPGRFSGRQFSNSRSEMNVSTLELGDSALYLCASSLQTGQGFYGYTFGSGTRLTVV.

The V and J genes are TRBV30 and TRBJ2-2; weak D call: TRBD2 (5 bases). The V gene lost 4 bases and the J gene lost 8 bases, with 14 bases spanning the gap. Germline CDR1 and CDR2: GTSNPN and SVGIG (reference sequence). The CDR3 sequence is 13 residues long. CDR3 sequence (DNA): TGTGCCTGGAACCCAATGGGAGCGGGGGAGCTGTTTTTT. This translates into CAWNPMGAGELFF.

This chain links TRBV27 with TRBJ2-1; 10 positions agree with TRBD2. Germline V gene sequence: CDR1 MNHEY, CDR2 SMNVEV (reference sequence). The V segment lost 6 bases and the J segment 8 bases; nucleotides outside the gene matches: 7. The CDR3 runs to 14 residues. Here the CDR3 DNA reads TGTGCCAGCAGACTAGCGGGACACAATGATGAGCAGTTCTTC. This encodes CASRLAGHNDEQFF.

V gene TRBV5-6 combines with J gene TRBJ2-5; TRBD1 is a possible D gene (6 bases). The CDR3 runs 16 residues. The germline V gene encodes CDR1 SGHDT and CDR2 YYEEEE. Trimming took 3 bases from V and 5 from J, leaving 20 bases between them. The CDR3 coding sequence is TGTGCCAGCAGCTCCCCGGGTCAGGGGTCAACGGAGACCCAGTACTTC. Residues: CASSSPGQGSTETQYF.

The rearrangement joins TRBV6-1 to TRBJ1-5, with D tentatively TRBD1 (5 bases). CDR1 is MNHNS and CDR2 is SASEGT in the germline V gene. The V gene lost 6 bases and the J gene lost 5 bases, with 11 bases spanning the gap. The CDR3 contains 13 residues. The CDR3 coding sequence is TGTGCCAGCAGGCGCGGGGCCGATCAGCCCCAGCATTTT. Its protein is CASRRGADQPQHF.

The chain joins TRBV30 to TRBJ2-1; 10 nucleotides align to TRBD2. The length of the CDR3 is 11 residues. Per the germline V gene, CDR1 is GTSNPN and CDR2 is SVGIG (reference sequence). V lost 4 bases to trimming and J lost 9 bases; unmatched junction nucleotides: 0. This CDR3 is CAWKREGEQFF. Written as DNA, the CDR3 is TGTGCCTGGAAGCGGGAGGGTGAGCAGTTCTTC.

The CDR3 DNA reads as TGTGCCAGCAGCGGGACACAGGGATCCAACACTGAAGCTTTCTTT. Protein: CASSGTQGSNTEAFF. The V gene is TRBV5-4, the J gene TRBJ1-1, with D tentatively TRBD1 (6 bases). V lost 4 bases and J 2 bases, leaving 15 bases between the germline ends. Germline assignment: CDR1 SGHNT and CDR2 YYREEE (reference sequence). The CDR3 spans 15 residues.

The J gene is TRBJ2-3, the V gene TRBV7-8, with 11 bases aligning to TRBD2. CDR1 SGHVS and CDR2 FQNEAQ come from the germline V gene. V lost 4 bases, J lost 8 bases, and 11 bases stayed unmatched. The CDR3 sequence is 16 residues long. The CDR3 here is CASSSASGRSKVTQYF. The CDR3 DNA is TGTGCCAGCAGCTCCGCTAGCGGGAGGTCTAAGGTTACGCAGTATTTT.

CDR3 nucleotide sequence: TGTGCCAGTAGCCTACAGGGGAACTATGGCTACACCTTC. This codes for CASSLQGNYGYTF. The V and J genes are TRBV19 and TRBJ1-2; TRBD1 matches at 7 bases. The CDR3 extends over 13 amino acids. The J segment lost 2 bases and the V segment lost 6 bases, leaving 3 bases of the junction unmatched. CDR1 and CDR2 (germline): LNHDA, SQIVND (reference sequence).

The chain employs TRBV6-5 and TRBJ1-2; D is undetermined. V lost 4 bases and J 5 bases, leaving 14 bases between the germline ends. Germline V gene data show CDR1 as MNHEY and CDR2 as SVGAGI. CDR3 length equals 14 residues. As DNA, the CDR3 is TGTGCCAGCAGTTTAGAACAGAGTTTGTATGGCTACACCTTC. It specifies CASSLEQSLYGYTF.

The chain recombines TRBV7-8 with TRBJ2-1, with a weak D call TRBD2 (5 bases). This CDR3 contains 14 residues. The V gene lost 3 bases and the J gene lost 5 bases, with 11 bases spanning the gap. CDR1 and CDR2 from the germline V gene are SGHVS and FQNEAQ. The CDR3 nucleotides read TGTGCCAGCAGCTTTATCCGGGGTAACAATGAGCAGTTCTTC. Amino acid sequence: CASSFIRGNNEQFF.

The chain is built from TRBV5-5 and TRBJ2-1, with TRBD1 matching over 9 bases. V lost 0 bases to trimming and J lost 10 bases; unmatched junction nucleotides: 8. The CDR3 has 15 residues. The germline gives CDR1 SGHKS, CDR2 YYEKEE (reference sequence). Here the CDR3 reads CASSLGDRVVLEQFF. Here the CDR3 DNA reads TGTGCCAGCAGCTTGGGGGACAGGGTGGTTTTAGAGCAGTTCTTC.

This chain uses TRBV18 with TRBJ1-6; 9 bases match TRBD1. J gave up 9 bases and V 2 bases, and 14 bases lay outside the gene matches. Germline V gene sequence: CDR1 KGHSH, CDR2 LQKENI. This CDR3 region has 18 residues. The CDR3 DNA reads as TGTGCCAGCTCACCAAGGCCCAGCGGGACAGGGAAGAGTTCACCCCTCCACTTT. This translates into CASSPRPSGTGKSSPLHF.

Details on this clone: The same CDR3 is also encoded by other DNA sequences in this sample. The chain carries TRBV15 and TRBJ2-1; 7 bases match TRBD1. From germline, CDR1 is LNHNV and CDR2 YYDKDF (reference sequence). V was clipped by 0 bases and J by 7 bases; unmatched bases: 6. The CDR3 contains 15 residues. The CDR3, as DNA: TGTGCCACCAGCAGAGATGACAGGGTGGCAAATGAGCAGTTCTTC. Translating it yields CATSRDDRVANEQFF.

The chain combines TRBV9 with TRBJ1-2, with 10 bases aligning to TRBD1. The CDR3 totals 17 residues. Germline CDR1 and CDR2: SGDLS and YYNGEE. J gave up 5 bases and V 3 bases, and 13 bases lay outside the gene matches. DNA of the CDR3: TGTGCCAGCAGCGCCTGGGACAGGGGCCTCTTGGGGTATGGCTACACCTTC. It specifies CASSAWDRGLLGYGYTF.